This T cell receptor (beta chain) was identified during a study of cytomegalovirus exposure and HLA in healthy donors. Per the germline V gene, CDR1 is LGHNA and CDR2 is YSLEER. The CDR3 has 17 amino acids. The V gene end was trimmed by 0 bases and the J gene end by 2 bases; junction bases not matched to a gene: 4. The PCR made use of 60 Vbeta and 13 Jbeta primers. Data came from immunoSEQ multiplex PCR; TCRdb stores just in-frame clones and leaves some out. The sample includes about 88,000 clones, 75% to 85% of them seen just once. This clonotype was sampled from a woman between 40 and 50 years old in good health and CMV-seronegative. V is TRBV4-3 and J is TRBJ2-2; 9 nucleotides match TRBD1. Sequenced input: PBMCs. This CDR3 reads CASSQEGQGYNTGELFF. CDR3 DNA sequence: TGCGCCAGCAGCCAAGAGGGACAGGGCTATAACACCGGGGAGCTGTTTTTT.